Here is one T cell receptor (beta chain) with its context. Its antigen is unknown. Naive CD8 cells were CD45RO-negative, positively selected for CCR7, excluding terminally differentiated effector memory CD45RA+ cells. These data are taken from a study of shared clonotypes between healthy human individuals. Study conclusions and caveats: An anticipated effect of sequencing depth on clonotype sharing among donors was recognized. Roughly 5% of naive CD4 clonotypes were common to a few donors.

The CDR3 runs to 16 residues. Germline assignment: CDR1 MDHEN and CDR2 SYDVKM. Deletions cut 4 bases from V and 5 bases from J, with 19 bases between. Sequencing was performed with immunoSEQ multiplex PCR; in TCRdb, only in-frame clones are kept and a portion is missing. The sample lists roughly 2,000,000 clones; roughly 95% were seen once. The sample consisted of naive CD8+ T cells from PBMCs. This chain uses TRBV28 with TRBJ2-3; D remains unclear. The sequence was obtained from a young man in good health. Some clones in this sample may be carry-over from other donors' samples. CDR3 amino acids: CASSWADRPRRDTQYF. The DNA for the CDR3 is TGTGCCAGCAGTTGGGCCGATCGGCCTAGAAGAGATACGCAGTATTTT.